This TCR beta chain originates from a study of blood T cell repertoires in COVID-19. Study details: Acute and convalescent COVID-19 specimens originated in the United States, Italy and Spain. Nucleic acid was either cDNA or gDNA, and it came from T cells, B-cell-depleted T cells, or PBMCs.

Methods used by the authors: Counts of nucleated cells, estimated from reference gene primer amplification, were obtained. The repertoire was sequenced with immunoSEQ multiplex PCR; TCRdb's copy has only in-frame clones and lacks some. V, J and clone size are taken as reported in that table, and D and trimming were inferred from the DNA itself. The sample lists just under 150,000 clones; roughly 89% were seen once. Germline assignment: CDR1 MNHEY and CDR2 SVGAGI. The CDR3 consists of 15 residues. V was clipped by 6 bases and J by 7 bases; unmatched bases: 9. Sequencing input: peripheral blood. The receptor was isolated from a woman aged 50 to 60 with acute or convalescent COVID-19. The chain has TRBV6-5 and TRBJ1-6, with TRBD1 identical over 7 bases. CDR3 bases: TGTGCCAGCAGCTCAGGGGGTGGGAGGAATTCACCCCTCCACTTT. Amino acid sequence: CASSSGGGRNSPLHF.